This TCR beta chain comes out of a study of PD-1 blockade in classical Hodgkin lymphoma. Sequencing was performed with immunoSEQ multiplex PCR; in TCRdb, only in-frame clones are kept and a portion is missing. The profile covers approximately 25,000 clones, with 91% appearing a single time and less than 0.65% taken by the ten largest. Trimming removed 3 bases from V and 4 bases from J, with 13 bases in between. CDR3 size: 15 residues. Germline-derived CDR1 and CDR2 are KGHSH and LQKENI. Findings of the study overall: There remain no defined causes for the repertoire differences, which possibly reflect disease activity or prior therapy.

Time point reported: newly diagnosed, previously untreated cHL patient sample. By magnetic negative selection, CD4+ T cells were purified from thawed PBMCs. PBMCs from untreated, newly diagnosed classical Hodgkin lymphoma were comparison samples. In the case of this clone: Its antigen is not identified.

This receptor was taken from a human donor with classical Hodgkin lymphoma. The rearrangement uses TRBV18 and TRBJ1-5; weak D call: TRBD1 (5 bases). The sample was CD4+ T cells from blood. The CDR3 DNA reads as TGTGCCAGCTCACCCCTCCCGGGGGGGAATCAGCCCCAGCATTTT. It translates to CASSPLPGGNQPQHF.